Listed here are 17 T cell receptor beta chains from one sample, sequenced in a study of CD8 T cells in Susac syndrome. With random hexamers, reverse transcription was performed on roughly 0.5 to 1 ug of RNA. MiXCR, applied by TCRdb to the immunoSEQ multiplex PCR reads, yields one record per CDR3 protein. This table holds about 200,000 distinct CDR3 sequences, 95% found once. The sequenced sample was CD4+ T cells from PBMCs. These receptors were taken from a human donor with multiple sclerosis.

CDR3 DNA sequence: TGTGCGGCGGGAGAGCCCTACGAGCAGTACGTC. Protein sequence: CAAGEPYEQYV. The chain couples TRBV7-6 to TRBJ2-7; 7 bases agree with TRBD2. Germline CDR1 reads SGHVS; CDR2 reads FNYEAQ. The CDR3 is 11 amino acids.

The CDR3 nucleotides read TGTGCCAGCAGTTTACGGGTGGGGAGTGGCTACACCTTC. Residues: CASSLRVGSGYTF. The V call is TRBV28, the J call TRBJ1-2; no clear D gene. The V end lost 2 bases, the J end lost 7 bases, and 11 bases lay between the germline ends. The germline V gene has CDR1 MDHEN and CDR2 SYDVKM. The CDR3 is 13 residues long.

This chain links TRBV30 with TRBJ1-5; D not certain. The CDR3 is made up of 14 amino acids. The germline gives CDR1 GTSNPN, CDR2 SVGIG (reference sequence). The V gene lost 0 bases and the J gene lost 0 bases, with 6 bases spanning the gap. The CDR3 coding sequence is TGTGCCTGGAGTGTTTTGGATAGCAATCAGCCCCAGCATTTT. Translating gives CAWSVLDSNQPQHF.

CDR3 protein: CASIGADQETQYF. In nucleotides, the CDR3 is TGTGCCAGCATAGGGGCGGACCAAGAGACCCAGTACTTC. J is TRBJ2-5 and V is TRBV2, with D possibly matching TRBD1 (5 bases). V shed 7 bases and J shed 0 bases, with 9 bases lying between them. The germline V gene has CDR1 SNHLY and CDR2 FYNNEI. The CDR3 is made up of 13 amino acids.

The chain employs TRBV7-2 and TRBJ2-1; D could derive from TRBD1 or TRBD2 (5 bases each). Per the germline V gene, CDR1 is SGHTA and CDR2 is FQGNSA. The length of the CDR3 is 14 residues. V was trimmed by 3 bases and J by 4 bases, leaving 10 bases between them. The CDR3: CASSFGTEYNEQFF. The DNA for the CDR3 is TGTGCCAGCAGCTTCGGGACGGAGTACAATGAGCAGTTCTTC.

V gene TRBV12-5 combines with J gene TRBJ2-7; no definite D call. There are 14 residues in the CDR3. The V gene lost 6 bases and the J gene lost 0 bases, with 12 bases spanning the gap. Germline CDR1 reads LGHNT; CDR2 reads FRNRAP. This CDR3 reads CASGPGPASYEQYF. CDR3 nucleotides: TGTGCTAGTGGACCCGGGCCCGCCTCCTACGAGCAGTACTTC.

The chain recombines TRBV30 with TRBJ1-1; D might be TRBD1 (5 bases). Trimming stripped 3 bases from V and 5 bases from J, with 13 bases between. Looked up from germline, CDR1 is GTSNPN and CDR2 is SVGIG (reference sequence). The CDR3 runs to 13 residues. The CDR3 loop reads CAWSAGRRTEAFF. CDR3 DNA sequence: TGTGCCTGGAGCGCAGGGAGGAGGACTGAAGCTTTCTTT.

V usage is TRBV29-1 and J usage is TRBJ2-1; 7 bases are shared with TRBD1. Losses at the gene ends were 7 bases for V and 4 bases for J; bases not matched to a gene: 13. CDR1 SQVTM and CDR2 ANQGSEA come from the germline V gene. The CDR3 runs 15 residues. For the CDR3, the DNA is TGCAGCGCTTCTCTTTGGGACAGCGAATACAATGAGCAGTTCTTC. Protein product: CSASLWDSEYNEQFF.

Concerning this clonotype: One end of the junction is discordant with germline, which a read error may explain. The chain uses TRBV7-7 and TRBJ2-1; 7 nucleotides line up with TRBD1. The CDR3 is made up of 15 amino acids. The germline V gene has CDR1 SSHAT and CDR2 FNYEAQ (reference sequence). The CDR3 region has the DNA TGTGCTAGCAGCTCGGGTAGGGGGCCCGACAATGAGCAGTTCTTC. It encodes CASSSGRGPDNEQFF.

This sequence joins TRBV4-2 and TRBJ2-1, with D unresolved. The CDR3 is 15 residues long. CDR1 and CDR2 (germline): LGHNA, YNFKEQ. Trimming removed 2 bases from V and 5 bases from J, with 13 bases in between. The CDR3 reads CASSQTGRSNNEQFF. CDR3 sequence (DNA): TGTGCCAGCAGCCAAACCGGCCGGTCAAACAATGAGCAGTTCTTC.

The rearrangement uses TRBV5-1 and TRBJ1-1; D call uncertain. The ends were cut back, 1 base at V and 0 bases at J, with 7 bases in the middle. In germline, CDR1 is SGHRS, CDR2 YFSETQ. The CDR3 sequence is 14 residues long. The CDR3 protein is CASSLLGMNTEAFF. CDR3 DNA sequence: TGCGCCAGCAGCTTGTTAGGAATGAACACTGAAGCTTTCTTT.

The chain is built from TRBV4-2 and TRBJ1-1, with D possibly being TRBD1 (6 bases). This CDR3 spans 15 amino acids. Germline CDR1 is LGHNA and CDR2 is YNFKEQ. V dropped 0 bases and J dropped 4 bases, with 12 bases sitting between them. The CDR3 DNA reads TGTGCCAGCAGCCAAGAACAGGGCCCGAGCACTGAAGCTTTCTTT. Residues: CASSQEQGPSTEAFF.

The chain employs TRBV29-1 and TRBJ2-1; 12 bases align to TRBD2. The CDR3 length is 15 residues. With 5 bases clipped from V and 9 bases from J, the junction kept 11 bases outside the gene matches. Germline CDR1 and CDR2: SQVTM and ANQGSEA. In DNA form, the CDR3 reads TGCAGCGTTCCTAGCGGGGGGGCCGGGTTCATTGAGCAGTTCTTC. It is translated as CSVPSGGAGFIEQFF.

V usage is TRBV29-1 and J usage is TRBJ2-2; TRBD2 aligns across 8 bases. This CDR3 comprises 16 residues. V lost 0 bases, J lost 1 base, and 4 bases stayed unmatched. CDR1 and CDR2 (germline): SQVTM, ANQGSEA. The chain's CDR3 is CSVEDQLAGNTGELFF. In DNA form, the CDR3 reads TGCAGCGTTGAAGATCAGCTAGCGGGGAACACCGGGGAGCTGTTTTTT.

The gene calls are TRBV7-3 and TRBJ2-2; D remains ambiguous. Trimming pared 5 bases from V and 2 bases from J, leaving 15 bases between. CDR1 is SGHTA, CDR2 FQGTGA, per germline. This CDR3 is 16 amino acids long. CDR3 in amino acids: CASSPRPLLNTGELFF. The CDR3 DNA reads TGTGCCAGCAGCCCACGGCCGCTCCTAAACACCGGGGAGCTGTTTTTT.

This chain links TRBV20-1 with TRBJ1-5; TRBD1 matches 7 bases. This CDR3 is built from 14 residues. Germline-derived CDR1 and CDR2 are DFQATT and SNEGSKA (reference sequence). Trimming took 3 bases from V and 6 from J; bases not matched to a gene: 8. For the CDR3, the DNA is TGCAGTGCTAGCAAGACAGGGATGAGTCAGCCCCAGCATTTT. This sequence encodes CSASKTGMSQPQHF.

V is TRBV18 and J is TRBJ2-1; D possibly corresponds to TRBD2 (5 bases). Trimming removed 3 bases from V and 4 bases from J, with 7 bases in between. This CDR3 comprises 13 residues. Per the germline V gene, CDR1 is KGHSH and CDR2 is LQKENI. CDR3 sequence reads: CASSPRGYNEQFF. The CDR3 DNA reads TGTGCCAGCTCACCCCGAGGGTACAATGAGCAGTTCTTC.